The clone carrying this T cell receptor (beta chain) was picked up many times. Those patients picked for sequencing had displayed CD8+CD57+ cell expansion on flow cytometry. TCR beta VDJ and CDR3 profiling used genomic DNA as template. TCRdb reprocessed the reads with MiXCR, giving one entry per CDR3 protein. In the table there are a few hundred thousand distinct CDR3 sequences, approximately 57% of which are singletons. There are 12 residues in the CDR3. In germline, CDR1 is SGHVS, CDR2 FQNEAQ. V was clipped by 5 bases and J by 3 bases, with 7 bases between them. This sample was included in a study of CD8+CD57+ T cells in acquired aplastic anemia.

The gene calls are TRBV7-8 and TRBJ1-1; D is uncertain. This sequence originates from a human donor with aplastic anemia. Sample: sorted CD4+, CD8+, or CD8+CD57+ T cells (not recorded which) from PBMCs. The CDR3, as DNA: TGTGCCAGCAGCCAGGTATACACTGAAGCTTTCTTT. Protein sequence: CASSQVYTEAFF. Using reference TRBV7-8 and TRBJ1-1 for the parts outside the CDR3, the full variable domain is GAGVSQSPRYKVAKRGQDVALRCDPISGHVSLFWYQQALGQGPEFLTYFQNEAQLDKSGLPSDRFFAERPEGSVSTLKIQRTQQEDSAVYLCASSQVYTEAFFGQGTRLTVV.